Here is one T cell receptor (beta chain) with its context. Specified time point: newly diagnosed, previously untreated cHL patient sample. This sample is part of a study of PD-1 blockade in classical Hodgkin lymphoma. V lost 3 bases to trimming and J lost 7 bases, with 10 bases between them. The CDR3 covers 12 residues. CDR1 and CDR2 (germline): MNHEY, SMNVEV (reference sequence). The method was immunoSEQ multiplex PCR; TCRdb's version includes in-frame clones alone and lacks a portion of them. The repertoire holds about 47,000 clones, with about nine tenths as singletons. Sample: peripheral blood mononuclear cells (PBMCs). The V and J genes are TRBV27 and TRBJ2-7; tentatively, D is TRBD1 (5 bases). This receptor was taken from a human donor with classical Hodgkin lymphoma. The CDR3 sequence is CASSLAGREQYF. The CDR3 DNA reads as TGTGCCAGCAGTTTGGCAGGGCGGGAGCAGTACTTC.